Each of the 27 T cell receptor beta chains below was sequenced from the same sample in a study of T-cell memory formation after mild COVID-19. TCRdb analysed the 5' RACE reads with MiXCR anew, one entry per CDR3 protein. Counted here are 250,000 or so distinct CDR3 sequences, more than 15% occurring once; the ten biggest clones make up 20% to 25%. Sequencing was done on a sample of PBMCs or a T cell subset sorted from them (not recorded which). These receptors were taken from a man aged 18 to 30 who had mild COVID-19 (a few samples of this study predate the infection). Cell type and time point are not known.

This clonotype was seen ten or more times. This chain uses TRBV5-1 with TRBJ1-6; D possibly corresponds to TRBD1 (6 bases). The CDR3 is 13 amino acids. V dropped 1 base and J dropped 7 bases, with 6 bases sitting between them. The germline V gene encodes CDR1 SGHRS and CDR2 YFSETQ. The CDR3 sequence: CASSLRGNSPLHF. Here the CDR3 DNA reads TGCGCCAGCAGCTTGAGGGGGAATTCACCCCTCCACTTT.

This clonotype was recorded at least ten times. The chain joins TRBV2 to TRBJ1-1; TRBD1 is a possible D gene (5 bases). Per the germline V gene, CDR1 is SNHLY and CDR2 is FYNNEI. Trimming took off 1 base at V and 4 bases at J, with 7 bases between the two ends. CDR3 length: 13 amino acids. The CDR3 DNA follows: TGTGCCAGCAGTGAAGGGGGGGTCACTGAAGCTTTCTTT. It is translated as CASSEGGVTEAFF.

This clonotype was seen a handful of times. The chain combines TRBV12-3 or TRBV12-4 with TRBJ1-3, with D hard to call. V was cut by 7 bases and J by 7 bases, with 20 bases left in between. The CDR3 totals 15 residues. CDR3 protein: CASKSFGRTGNTIYF. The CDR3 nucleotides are TGTGCCAGCAAGTCATTTGGCAGAACGGGGAACACCATATATTTT.

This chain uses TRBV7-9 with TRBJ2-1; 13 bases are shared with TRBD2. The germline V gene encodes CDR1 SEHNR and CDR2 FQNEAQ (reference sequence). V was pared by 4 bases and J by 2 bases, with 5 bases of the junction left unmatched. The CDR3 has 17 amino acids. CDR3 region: CASSSTGLAGAYNEQFF. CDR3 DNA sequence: TGTGCCAGCAGCTCAACCGGACTAGCGGGGGCCTACAATGAGCAGTTCTTC.

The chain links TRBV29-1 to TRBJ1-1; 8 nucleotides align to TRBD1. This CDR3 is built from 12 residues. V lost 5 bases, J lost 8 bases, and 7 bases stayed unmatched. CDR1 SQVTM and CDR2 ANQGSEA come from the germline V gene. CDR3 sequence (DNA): TGCAGCGTTTACGGACAGGGTCAGGAAGCTTTCTTT. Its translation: CSVYGQGQEAFF.

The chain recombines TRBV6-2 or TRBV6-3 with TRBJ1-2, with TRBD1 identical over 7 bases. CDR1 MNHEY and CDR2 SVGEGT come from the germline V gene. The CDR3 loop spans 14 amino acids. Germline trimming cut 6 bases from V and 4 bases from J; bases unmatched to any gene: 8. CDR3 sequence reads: CASRTRRDSYGYTF. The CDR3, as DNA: TGTGCCAGCAGGACTCGCCGGGACAGCTATGGCTACACCTTC.

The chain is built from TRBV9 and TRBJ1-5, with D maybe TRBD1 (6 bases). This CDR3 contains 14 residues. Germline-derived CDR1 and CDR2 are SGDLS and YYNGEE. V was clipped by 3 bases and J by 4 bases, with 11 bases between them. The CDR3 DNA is TGTGCCAGCAGCGCGGCGGGACAAAATCAGCCCCAGCATTTT. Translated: CASSAAGQNQPQHF. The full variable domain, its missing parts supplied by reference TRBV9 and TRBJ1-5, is DSGVTQTPKHLITATGQRVTLRCSPRSGDLSVYWYQQSLDQGLQFLIQYYNGEERAKGNILERFSAQQFPDLHSELNLSSLELGDSALYFCASSAAGQNQPQHFGDGTRLSIL.

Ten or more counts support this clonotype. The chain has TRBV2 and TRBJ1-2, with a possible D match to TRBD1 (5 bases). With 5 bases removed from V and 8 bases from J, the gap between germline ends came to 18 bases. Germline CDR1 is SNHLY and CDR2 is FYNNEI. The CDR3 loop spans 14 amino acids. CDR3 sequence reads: CASSPTGVAGGYTF. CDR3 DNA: TGTGCCAGCAGTCCGACGGGGGTGGCGGGCGGCTACACCTTC.

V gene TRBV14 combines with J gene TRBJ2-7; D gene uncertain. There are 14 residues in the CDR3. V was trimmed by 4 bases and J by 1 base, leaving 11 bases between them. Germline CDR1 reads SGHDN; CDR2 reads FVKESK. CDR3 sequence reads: CASSRTQRSYEQYV. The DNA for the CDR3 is TGTGCCAGCAGCCGGACCCAGAGATCCTACGAGCAGTACGTC.

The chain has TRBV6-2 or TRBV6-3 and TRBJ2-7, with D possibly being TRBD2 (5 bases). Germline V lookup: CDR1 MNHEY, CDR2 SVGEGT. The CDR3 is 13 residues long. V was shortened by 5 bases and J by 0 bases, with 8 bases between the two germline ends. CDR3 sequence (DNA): TGTGCCAGCAGTCCCGGGATCTCCTACGAGCAGTACGTC. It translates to CASSPGISYEQYV.

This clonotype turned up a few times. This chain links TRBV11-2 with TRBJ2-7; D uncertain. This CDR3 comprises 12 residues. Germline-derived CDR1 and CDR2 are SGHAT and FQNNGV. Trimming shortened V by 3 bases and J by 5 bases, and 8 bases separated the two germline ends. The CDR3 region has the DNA TGTGCCAGCAGCTTTTCCGGAAACGAGCAGTACGTC. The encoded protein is CASSFSGNEQYV.

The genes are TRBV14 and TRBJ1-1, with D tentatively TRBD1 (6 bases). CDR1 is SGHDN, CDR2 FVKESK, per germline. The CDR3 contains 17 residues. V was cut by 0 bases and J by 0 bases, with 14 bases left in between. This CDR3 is CASSQELYRGLNTEAFF. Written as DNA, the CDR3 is TGTGCCAGCAGCCAAGAGCTATATCGGGGGCTGAACACTGAAGCTTTCTTT.

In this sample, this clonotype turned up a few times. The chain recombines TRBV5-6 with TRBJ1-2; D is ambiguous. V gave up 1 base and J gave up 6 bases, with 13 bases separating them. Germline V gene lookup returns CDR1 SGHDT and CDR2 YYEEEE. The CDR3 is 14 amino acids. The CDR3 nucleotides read TGTGCCAGCAGCTTGCCCAGCCCAGCAAATGGCTACACCTTC. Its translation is CASSLPSPANGYTF. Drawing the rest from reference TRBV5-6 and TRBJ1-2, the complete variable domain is DAGVTQSPTHLIKTRGQQVTLRCSPKSGHDTVSWYQQALGQGPQFIFQYYEEEERQRGNFPDRFSGHQFPNYSSELNVNALLLGDSALYLCASSLPSPANGYTFGSGTRLTVV.

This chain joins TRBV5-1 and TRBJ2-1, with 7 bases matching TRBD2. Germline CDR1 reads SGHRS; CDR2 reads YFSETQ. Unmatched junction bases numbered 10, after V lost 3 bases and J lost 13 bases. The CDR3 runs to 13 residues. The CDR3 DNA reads TGCGCCAGCAGCTCTGGGACTATCGCAGTTCAGTTCTTC. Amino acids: CASSSGTIAVQFF.

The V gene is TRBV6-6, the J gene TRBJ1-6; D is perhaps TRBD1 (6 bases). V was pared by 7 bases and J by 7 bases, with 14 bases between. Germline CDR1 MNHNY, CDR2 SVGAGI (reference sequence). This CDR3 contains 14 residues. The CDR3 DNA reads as TGTGCCAGCATCGGACGGACAGCAAATTCACCCCTCCACTTT. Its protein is CASIGRTANSPLHF.

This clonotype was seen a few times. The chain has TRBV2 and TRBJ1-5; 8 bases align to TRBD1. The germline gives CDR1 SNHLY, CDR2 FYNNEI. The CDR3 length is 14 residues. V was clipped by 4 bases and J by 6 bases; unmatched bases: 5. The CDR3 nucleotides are TGTGCCAGCAGTGGTCAGGGGGCGGCTCAGCCCCAGCATTTT. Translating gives CASSGQGAAQPQHF.

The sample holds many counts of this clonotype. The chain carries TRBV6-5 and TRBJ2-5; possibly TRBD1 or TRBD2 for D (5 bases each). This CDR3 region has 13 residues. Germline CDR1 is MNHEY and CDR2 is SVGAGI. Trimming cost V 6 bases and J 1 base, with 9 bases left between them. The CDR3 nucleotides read TGTGCCAGCAGCGAGGGGAGCCAAGAGACCCAGTACTTC. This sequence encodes CASSEGSQETQYF.

The CDR3 bases are TGCGCCAGCAGCCAAGATCGTAGGAGTTTGCAGCCCCAGCATTTT. Encoded protein: CASSQDRRSLQPQHF. V usage is TRBV4-1 and J usage is TRBJ1-5; unclear D gene. CDR1 and CDR2 (germline): MGHRA, YSYEKL. Between the trimmed V and J ends, which lost 0 bases and 7 bases, there was a span of 13 bases. The CDR3 extends over 15 amino acids.

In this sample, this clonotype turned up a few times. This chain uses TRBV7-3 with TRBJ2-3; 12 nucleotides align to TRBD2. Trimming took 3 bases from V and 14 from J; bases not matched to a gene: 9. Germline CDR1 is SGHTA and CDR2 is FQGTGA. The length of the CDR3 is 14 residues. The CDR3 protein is CASSFDGLAGYLYF. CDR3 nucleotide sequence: TGTGCCAGCAGCTTCGATGGACTAGCGGGGTATCTGTATTTT.

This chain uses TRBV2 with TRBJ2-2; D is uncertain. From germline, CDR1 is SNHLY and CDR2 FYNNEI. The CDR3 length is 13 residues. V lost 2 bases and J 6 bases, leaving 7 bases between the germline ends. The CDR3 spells CASSETGAGELFF. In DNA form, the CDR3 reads TGTGCCAGCAGTGAAACTGGGGCCGGGGAGCTGTTTTTT. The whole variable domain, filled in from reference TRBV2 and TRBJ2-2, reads EPEVTQTPSHQVTQMGQEVILRCVPISNHLYFYWYRQILGQKVEFLVSFYNNEISEKSEIFDDQFSVERPDGSNFTLKIRSTKLEDSAMYFCASSETGAGELFFGEGSRLTVL.

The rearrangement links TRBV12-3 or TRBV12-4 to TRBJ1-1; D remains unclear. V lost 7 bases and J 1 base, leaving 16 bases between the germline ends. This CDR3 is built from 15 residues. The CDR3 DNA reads TGTGCCAGCAACTACCGACGGACGGAGAACACTGAAGCTTTCTTT. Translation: CASNYRRTENTEAFF.

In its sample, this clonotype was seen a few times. The CDR3 coding sequence is TGTGCCAGCAGTTACTCTGGGAGAGCCAAAAACATTCAGTACTTC. Translated: CASSYSGRAKNIQYF. The chain is built from TRBV6-2 or TRBV6-3 and TRBJ2-4; D is perhaps TRBD2 (5 bases). The CDR3 runs to 15 residues. Germline CDR1 reads MNHEY; CDR2 reads SVGEGT. Trimming stripped 0 bases from V and 0 bases from J, with 6 bases between.

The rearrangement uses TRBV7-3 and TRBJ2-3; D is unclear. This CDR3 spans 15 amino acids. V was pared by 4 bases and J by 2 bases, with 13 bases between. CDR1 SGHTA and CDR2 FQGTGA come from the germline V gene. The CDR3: CASSSGISATDTQYF. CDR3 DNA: TGTGCCAGCAGCTCTGGGATAAGTGCCACAGATACGCAGTATTTT.

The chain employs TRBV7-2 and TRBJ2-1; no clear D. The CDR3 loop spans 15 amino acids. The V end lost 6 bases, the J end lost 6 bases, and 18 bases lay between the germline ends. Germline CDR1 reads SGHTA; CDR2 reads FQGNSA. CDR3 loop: CASSPDRALINEQFF. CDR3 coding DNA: TGTGCCAGCAGTCCGGACCGGGCGTTGATCAATGAGCAGTTCTTC.

CDR3 in amino acids: CASSLAGPGYTF. The CDR3 coding sequence is TGTGCCAGCAGCTTAGCCGGGCCTGGCTACACCTTC. The rearrangement joins TRBV7-9 to TRBJ1-2, with D uncertain. V shed 0 bases and J shed 7 bases, with 6 bases lying between them. The germline gives CDR1 SEHNR, CDR2 FQNEAQ (reference sequence). CDR3 length equals 12 residues.

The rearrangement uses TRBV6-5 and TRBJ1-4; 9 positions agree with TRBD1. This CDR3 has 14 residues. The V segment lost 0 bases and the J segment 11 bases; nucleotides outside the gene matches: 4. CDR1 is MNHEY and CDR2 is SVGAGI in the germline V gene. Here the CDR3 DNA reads TGTGCCAGCAGTTACTCGGGACAGGGTTGGAAACTGTTTTTT. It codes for CASSYSGQGWKLFF.

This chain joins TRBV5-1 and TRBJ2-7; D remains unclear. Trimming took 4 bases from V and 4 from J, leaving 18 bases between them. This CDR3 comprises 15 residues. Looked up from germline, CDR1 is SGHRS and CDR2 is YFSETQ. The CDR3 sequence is CASSPVEAVSYEQYF. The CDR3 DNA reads TGCGCCAGCAGCCCGGTAGAGGCTGTGTCGTACGAGCAGTACTTC.